The present TCR beta chain was sequenced within a study of blood T cell repertoires in COVID-19. Study-level information: From T cells, B-cell-depleted T cells, or PBMCs came the material, which was cDNA or gDNA.

TCRdb's table, derived via immunoSEQ multiplex PCR, lists solely in-frame clones and lacks some. The data contain over 200,000 clones, approximately 80% of them seen just once; the ten biggest clones take up about 15%. J lost 5 bases, V lost 4 bases, and 10 bases had no gene match. Germline lookup yields CDR1 MDHEN and CDR2 SYDVKM. The CDR3 is 16 amino acids. Allocation to cohorts depended on clinical history reported by the participants. Resolution of symptoms, clearance, or two negative PCRs was present in recovered Cohort 3 donors. The chain joins TRBV28 to TRBJ2-5, with 10 nucleotides matching TRBD1. Sequenced material: PBMCs or T cells enriched from blood (not recorded which). The clonotype was recovered from a man in his forties who had recovered from COVID-19. For the CDR3, the DNA is TGTGCCAGCAGTTCCCCTGGGGACAGGGGCTGGGAGACCCAGTACTTC. It encodes CASSSPGDRGWETQYF.